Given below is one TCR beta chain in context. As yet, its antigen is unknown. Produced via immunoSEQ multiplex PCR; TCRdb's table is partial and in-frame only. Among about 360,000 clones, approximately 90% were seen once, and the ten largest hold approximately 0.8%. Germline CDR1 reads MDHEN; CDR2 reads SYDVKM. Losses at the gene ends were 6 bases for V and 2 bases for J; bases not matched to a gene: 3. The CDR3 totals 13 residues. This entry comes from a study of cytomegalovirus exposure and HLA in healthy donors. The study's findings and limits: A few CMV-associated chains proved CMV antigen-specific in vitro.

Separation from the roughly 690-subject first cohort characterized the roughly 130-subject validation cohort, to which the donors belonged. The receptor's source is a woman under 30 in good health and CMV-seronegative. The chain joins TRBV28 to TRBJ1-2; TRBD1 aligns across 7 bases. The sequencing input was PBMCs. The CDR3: CASSQGVNYGYTF. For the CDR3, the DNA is TGTGCCAGCAGCCAGGGGGTGAACTATGGCTACACCTTC.